This note documents a single TCR beta chain sequence. Antigen specificity is unknown. J lost 5 bases, V lost 4 bases, and 3 bases had no gene match. Germline-derived CDR1 and CDR2 are SGHNT and YENEEA. The CDR3 loop spans 14 amino acids. Method: immunoSEQ multiplex PCR; TCRdb's copy keeps in-frame clones and lacks some. The data hold more than 80,000 clones, with around 90% observed a single time. This entry comes from a study of T cell responses to AZD1222 COVID-19 vaccine. Study-level background: Second doses were pooled across both intervals (about 4 or about 12 weeks). Study outcomes and limitations: Variant regions that are unmutated are reportedly the target of nearly half of spike-specific TCRs.

J is TRBJ2-1 and V is TRBV11-3; 9 bases agree with TRBD2. This clonotype was sampled from an adult in good health. Sequenced here: peripheral blood, sampled on day 0 of AZD1222 vaccination. The CDR3 reads CASSSGLAHNEQFF. CDR3 nucleotide sequence: TGTGCCAGCAGCTCGGGACTAGCCCACAATGAGCAGTTCTTC.